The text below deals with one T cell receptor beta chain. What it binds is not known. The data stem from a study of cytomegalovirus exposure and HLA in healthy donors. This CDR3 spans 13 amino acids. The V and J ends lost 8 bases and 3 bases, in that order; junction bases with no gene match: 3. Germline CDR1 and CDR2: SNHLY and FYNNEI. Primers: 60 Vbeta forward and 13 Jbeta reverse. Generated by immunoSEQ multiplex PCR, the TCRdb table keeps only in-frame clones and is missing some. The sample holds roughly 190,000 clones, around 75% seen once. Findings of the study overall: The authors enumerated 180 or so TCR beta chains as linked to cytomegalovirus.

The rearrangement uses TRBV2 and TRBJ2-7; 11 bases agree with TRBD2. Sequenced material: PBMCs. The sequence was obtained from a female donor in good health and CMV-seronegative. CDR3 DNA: TGTGCCAGCTTGCTAGCGGGAGGCTACGAGCAGTACTTC. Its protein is CASLLAGGYEQYF.